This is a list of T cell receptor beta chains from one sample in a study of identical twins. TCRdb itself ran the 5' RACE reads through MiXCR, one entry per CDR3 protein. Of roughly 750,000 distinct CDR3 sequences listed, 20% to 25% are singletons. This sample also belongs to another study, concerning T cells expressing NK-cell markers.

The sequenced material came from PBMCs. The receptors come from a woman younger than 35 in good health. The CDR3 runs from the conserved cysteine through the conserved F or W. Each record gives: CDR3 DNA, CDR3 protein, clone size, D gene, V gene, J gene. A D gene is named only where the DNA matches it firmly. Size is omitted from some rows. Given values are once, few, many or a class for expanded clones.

TGCGCCAGCAGCTTGCGTGTATTAGCGGACCAGACGAATACGCAGTATTTT	CASSLRVLADQTNTQYF	many	NA	TRBV5-1	TRBJ2-3
TGCAGTGCTACCAAACGACTAGCGGGGGGGAAGGAGCAGTTCTTC	CSATKRLAGGKEQFF	many	TRBD2	TRBV20-1	TRBJ2-1
TGCAGTGCTAGAGTCTCTGGTAACAATGAGCAGTTCTTC	CSARVSGNNEQFF	few	NA	TRBV20-1	TRBJ2-1
TGCGCCAGCAGCCCCAGGAAACCCTCTGGGGCCAACGTCCTGACTTTC	CASSPRKPSGANVLTF	few	NA	TRBV5-1	TRBJ2-6
TGCAGTGCTACAACCGGACTAGCGGGAACAAAGCAGTTCTTC	CSATTGLAGTKQFF	few	TRBD2	TRBV20-1	TRBJ2-1
TGCGCCAGCAGCCAAGCCCCCGGACTAGCGGGAGGGGGTGGATACGAGCAGTACTTC	CASSQAPGLAGGGGYEQYF	NA	TRBD2	TRBV4-3	TRBJ2-7
TGTGCCAGCAGCAGGGTGTACGAGCAGTACTTC	CASSRVYEQYF	many	NA	TRBV7-2	TRBJ2-7
TGTGCCAGCAGCTTGGTAGCTCGCAGCGGAGCCAAAAACATTCAGTACTTC	CASSLVARSGAKNIQYF	few	NA	TRBV5-5	TRBJ2-4
TGCGCCAGCAGCTTCGGGACAGGGATGACCGGGGAGCTGTTTTTT	CASSFGTGMTGELFF	NA	TRBD1	TRBV5-1	TRBJ2-2
TGTGCCAGCAGCAATCAGCCTCCCTCAGGGCCGGAGCAGTTCTTC	CASSNQPPSGPEQFF	NA	NA	TRBV7-9	TRBJ2-1
TGTGCCAGCAGTCGATCCCTACAAGGGGGTGGCTACACCTTC	CASSRSLQGGGYTF	NA	NA	TRBV6-1	TRBJ1-2
TGTGCCAGCAGCTTCGGGGGCCGCGGCGGCTACACCTTC	CASSFGGRGGYTF	NA	NA	TRBV7-2	TRBJ1-2
TGCAGTGCTAGTGGTCCTCCCACCGGGGAGCTGTTTTTT	CSASGPPTGELFF	NA	NA	TRBV20-1	TRBJ2-2
TGCGCCAGCAGCTTGGACGGGGGGGCCTTAAATACGCAGTATTTT	CASSLDGGALNTQYF	NA	TRBD2	TRBV5-1	TRBJ2-3
TGTGCCAGCAGCCCCATTGGACAGGGTCACACAGATACGCAGTATTTT	CASSPIGQGHTDTQYF	few	TRBD1	TRBV7-2	TRBJ2-3
TGTGCCAGCAGCCAAGGGGGGGGGCTAGCGTCCCACGAGCAGTACTTC	CASSQGGGLASHEQYF	NA	NA	TRBV3-1	TRBJ2-7
TGCAGTGCTAGAGATGGGACGTGGAGGGAGCAGTTCTTC	CSARDGTWREQFF	few	NA	TRBV20-1	TRBJ2-1
TGCAGTGTACCGAAACTACTAGCGGGAGGCATCTACGAGCAGTACTTC	CSVPKLLAGGIYEQYF	NA	TRBD2	TRBV20-1	TRBJ2-7
TGTGCCAGCAGCCCGCGGACAGGGGACAAACTGTTTTTT	CASSPRTGDKLFF	many	TRBD1	TRBV7-2	TRBJ1-4
TGCAGTGCTAGGGGACAGGCTAACACTGAAGCTTTCTTT	CSARGQANTEAFF	many	TRBD1	TRBV20-1	TRBJ1-1
TGTGCCAGCAGTCCCCCGAGGGGTGGTGGGACACCCCGGAACGAGCAGTACTTC	CASSPPRGGGTPRNEQYF	many	NA	TRBV2	TRBJ2-7
TGTGCCAGCAGCCAAGTTGTAGGACTCGGGAGTGGGTATTACAATGAGCAGTTCTTC	CASSQVVGLGSGYYNEQFF	NA	NA	TRBV3-1	TRBJ2-1
TGTGCCAGCAGTTTTCGGGACAGACATGAAAAACTGTTTTTT	CASSFRDRHEKLFF	many	TRBD1	TRBV12-3/TRBV12-4	TRBJ1-4